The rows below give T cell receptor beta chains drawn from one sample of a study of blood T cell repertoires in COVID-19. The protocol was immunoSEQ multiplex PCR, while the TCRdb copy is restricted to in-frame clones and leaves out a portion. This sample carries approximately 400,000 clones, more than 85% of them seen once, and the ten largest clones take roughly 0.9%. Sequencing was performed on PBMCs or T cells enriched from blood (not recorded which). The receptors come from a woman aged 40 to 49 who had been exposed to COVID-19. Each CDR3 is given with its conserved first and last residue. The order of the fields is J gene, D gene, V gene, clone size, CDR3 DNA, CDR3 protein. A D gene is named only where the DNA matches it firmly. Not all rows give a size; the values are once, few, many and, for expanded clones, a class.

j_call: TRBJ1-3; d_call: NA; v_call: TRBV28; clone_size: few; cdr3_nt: TGTGCCAGCAGTTTAGGCCAAGCTGGAAACACCATATATTTT; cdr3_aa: CASSLGQAGNTIYF
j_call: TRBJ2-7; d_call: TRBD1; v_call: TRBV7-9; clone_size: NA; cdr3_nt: TGTGCCAGCAGCTTAGGGGACAGGGGAGGCTACGAGCAGTACTTC; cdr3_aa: CASSLGDRGGYEQYF
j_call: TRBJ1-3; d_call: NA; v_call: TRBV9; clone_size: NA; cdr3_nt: TGTGCCAGCAGCGTAGGCCAGGGGTTGGCAAACACCATATATTTT; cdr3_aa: CASSVGQGLANTIYF
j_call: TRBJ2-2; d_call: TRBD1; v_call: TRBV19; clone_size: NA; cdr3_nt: TGTGCCAGTCGTGACAGGGGGAACACCGGGGAGCTGTTTTTT; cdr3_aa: CASRDRGNTGELFF
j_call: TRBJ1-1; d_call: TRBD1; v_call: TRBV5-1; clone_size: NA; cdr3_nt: TGCGCCAGCAGCTGGGAACAGGGGGTTTGGACTGAAGCTTTCTTT; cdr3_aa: CASSWEQGVWTEAFF
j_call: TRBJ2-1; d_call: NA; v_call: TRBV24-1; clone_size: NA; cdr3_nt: TGTGCCACCAGTGTCGGGTCCGCCTACAATGAGCAGTTCTTC; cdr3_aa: CATSVGSAYNEQFF
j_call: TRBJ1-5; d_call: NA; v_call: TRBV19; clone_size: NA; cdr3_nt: TGTGCCAGTAGCTTGCTGGGGGCTGGGCAGCCCCAGCATTTT; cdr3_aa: CASSLLGAGQPQHF
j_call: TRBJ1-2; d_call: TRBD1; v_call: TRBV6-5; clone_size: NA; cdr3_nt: TGTGCCAGCAGTTACGTTGGAGGGGGCTTCGGTGGCTACACCTTC; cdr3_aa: CASSYVGGGFGGYTF
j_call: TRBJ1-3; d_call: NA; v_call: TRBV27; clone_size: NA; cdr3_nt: TGTGCCAGCAGTCCCCAGGGGCCTGGAAACACCATATATTTT; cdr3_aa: CASSPQGPGNTIYF
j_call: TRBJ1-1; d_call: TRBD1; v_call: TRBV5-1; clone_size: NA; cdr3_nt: TGCGCCAGCAGCTTGGCTCGGGACAGAGGAGCTTTCTTT; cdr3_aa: CASSLARDRGAFF
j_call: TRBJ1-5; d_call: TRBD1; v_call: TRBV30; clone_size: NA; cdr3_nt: TGTGCCTGGGGGGGGACAGGGCGGAATCAGCCCCAGCATTTT; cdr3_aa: CAWGGTGRNQPQHF
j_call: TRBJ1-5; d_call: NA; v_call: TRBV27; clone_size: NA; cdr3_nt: TGTGCCAGCAGTTTTGGGCCGAATCAGCCCCAGCATTTT; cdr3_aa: CASSFGPNQPQHF
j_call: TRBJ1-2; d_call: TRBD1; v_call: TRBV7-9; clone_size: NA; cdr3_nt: TGTGCCAGCAGCGGGACCGGGACAGGGGATGATGGCTACACCTTC; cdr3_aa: CASSGTGTGDDGYTF
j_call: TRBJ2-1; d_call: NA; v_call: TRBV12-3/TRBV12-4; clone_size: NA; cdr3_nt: TGTGCCAGCAGTTTACACTCGTCCAATGAGCAGTTCTTC; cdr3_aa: CASSLHSSNEQFF
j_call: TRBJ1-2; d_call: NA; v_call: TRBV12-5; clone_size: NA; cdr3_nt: TGTGCTAGTGGTTTGGGACCAGGGAGAGGTTCCCAGGGGCTCTATGGCTACACCTTC; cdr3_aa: CASGLGPGRGSQGLYGYTF
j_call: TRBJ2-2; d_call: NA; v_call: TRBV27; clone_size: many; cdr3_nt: TGTGCCAGCAGACCTCCAGGGTTGAGAACCGGGGAGCTGTTTTTT; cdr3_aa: CASRPPGLRTGELFF
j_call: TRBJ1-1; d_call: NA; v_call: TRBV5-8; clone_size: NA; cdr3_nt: TGTGCCAGCAGCTTTTCCGGGGTACCGAACACTGAAGCTTTCTTT; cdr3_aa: CASSFSGVPNTEAFF
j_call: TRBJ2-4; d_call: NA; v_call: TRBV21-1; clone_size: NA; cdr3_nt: TGTGCCAGCAGCTGCGAGGTTATGGGGACTCACTTCCACATTCAGTACTTC; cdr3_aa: CASSCEVMGTHFHIQYF
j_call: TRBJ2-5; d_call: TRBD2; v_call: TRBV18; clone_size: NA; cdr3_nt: TGTGCCAGCTCACCGGGACTAACAACGGAGACCCAGTACTTC; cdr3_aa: CASSPGLTTETQYF
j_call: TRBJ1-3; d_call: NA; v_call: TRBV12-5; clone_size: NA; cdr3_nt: TGTGCTAGTGGTTTGTCGATGGGTTTTGGAGCTGGAAACACCATATATTTT; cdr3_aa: CASGLSMGFGAGNTIYF
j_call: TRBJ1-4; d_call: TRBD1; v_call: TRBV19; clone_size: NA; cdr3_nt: TGTGCCAGTAGTACAGGGGGCGAGGAAAAACTGTTTTTT; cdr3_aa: CASSTGGEEKLFF
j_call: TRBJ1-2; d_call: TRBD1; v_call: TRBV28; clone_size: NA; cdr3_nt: TGTGCCAGCAGTTTACCCTCCCCGGGACAGGGTGACTACACCTTC; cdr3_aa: CASSLPSPGQGDYTF
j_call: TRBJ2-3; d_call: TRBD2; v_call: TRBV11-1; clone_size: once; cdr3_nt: TGTGCCAGCAGCCGATCTAGCGGGGGTCGCACAGATACGCAGTATTTT; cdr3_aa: CASSRSSGGRTDTQYF
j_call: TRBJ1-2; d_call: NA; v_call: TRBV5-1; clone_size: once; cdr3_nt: TGCGCCAGCAGCTTGGTCACGAGTAACTATGGCTACACCTTC; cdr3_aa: CASSLVTSNYGYTF
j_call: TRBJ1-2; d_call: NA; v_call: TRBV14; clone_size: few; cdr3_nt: TGTGCCAGCAGCCAAGTCCAGGGCAGGAGACTCTATGGCTACACCTTC; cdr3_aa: CASSQVQGRRLYGYTF
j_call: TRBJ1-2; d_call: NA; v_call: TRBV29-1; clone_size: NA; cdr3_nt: TGCAGCGTTGAGTCAGGGGTCTATGGCTACACCTTC; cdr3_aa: CSVESGVYGYTF
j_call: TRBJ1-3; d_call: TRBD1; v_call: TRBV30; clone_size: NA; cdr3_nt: TGTGCCTGGAAACAGGGGGCCGGAAACACCATATATTTT; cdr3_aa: CAWKQGAGNTIYF
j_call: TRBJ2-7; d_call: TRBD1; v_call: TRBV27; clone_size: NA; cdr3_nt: TGTGCCAGCAGTTTCACTGGGACAGGGGTAAACGAGCAGTACTTC; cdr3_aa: CASSFTGTGVNEQYF
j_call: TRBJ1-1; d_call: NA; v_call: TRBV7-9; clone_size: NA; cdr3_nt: TGTGCCAGCAGCCGTTGGAACACTGAAGCTTTCTTT; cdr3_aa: CASSRWNTEAFF
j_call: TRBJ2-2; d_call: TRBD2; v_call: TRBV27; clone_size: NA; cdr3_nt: TGTGCCAGCAGCCCGGGACTAGCAAACGGGGAGCTGTTTTTT; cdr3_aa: CASSPGLANGELFF
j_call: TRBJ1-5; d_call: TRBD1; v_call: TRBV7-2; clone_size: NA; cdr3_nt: TGTGCCAGCAGCTTATCAGGGGGGAACAATCAGCCCCAGCATTTT; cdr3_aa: CASSLSGGNNQPQHF
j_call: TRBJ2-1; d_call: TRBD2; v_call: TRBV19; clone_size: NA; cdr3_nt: TGTGCCAGTAGCCCGACTAGCGGGGACCATGAGCAGTTCTTC; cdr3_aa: CASSPTSGDHEQFF
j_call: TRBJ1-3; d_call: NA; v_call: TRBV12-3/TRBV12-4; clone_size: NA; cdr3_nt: TGTGCCAGCACTAGACTTGGAAACACCATATATTTT; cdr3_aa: CASTRLGNTIYF
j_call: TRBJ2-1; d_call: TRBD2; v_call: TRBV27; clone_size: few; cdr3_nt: TGTGCCAGCAGTAGACAGACTAGCGGGGATGAGCAGTTCTTC; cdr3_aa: CASSRQTSGDEQFF
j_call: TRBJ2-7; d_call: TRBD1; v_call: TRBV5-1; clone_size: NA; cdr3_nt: TGCGCCAGCAGCTTCCTGGACAGGGCCTACGAGCAGTACTTC; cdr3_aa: CASSFLDRAYEQYF
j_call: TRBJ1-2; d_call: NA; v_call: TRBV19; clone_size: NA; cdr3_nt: TGTGCCAGTAGTCCCCGTCCCCTGCAGGGCAATGGCTACACCTTC; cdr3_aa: CASSPRPLQGNGYTF
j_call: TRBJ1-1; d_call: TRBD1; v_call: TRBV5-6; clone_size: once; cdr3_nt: TGTGCCAGCAGCTTGAGACAGGGCCCCACTGAAGCTTTCTTT; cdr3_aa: CASSLRQGPTEAFF
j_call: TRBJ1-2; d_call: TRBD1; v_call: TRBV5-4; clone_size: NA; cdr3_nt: TGTGCCAGCAGCTCGGACAGGGGGCGAAGTGGCTACACCTTC; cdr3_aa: CASSSDRGRSGYTF
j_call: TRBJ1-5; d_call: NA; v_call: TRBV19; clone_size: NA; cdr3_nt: TGTGCCAGTAGTATCGGGGGGCGTCTGGGCAATCAGCCCCAGCATTTT; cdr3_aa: CASSIGGRLGNQPQHF
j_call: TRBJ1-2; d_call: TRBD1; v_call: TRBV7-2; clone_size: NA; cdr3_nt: TGTGCCAGCCAGAGGGGGACAGAATCAAATGGCTACACCTTC; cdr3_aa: CASQRGTESNGYTF
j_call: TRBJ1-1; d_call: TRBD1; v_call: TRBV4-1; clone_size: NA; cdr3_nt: TGCGCCAGCAGCCAAGAAAGCTATCCCGGGACAGTGAGGAACACTGAAGCTTTCTTT; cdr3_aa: CASSQESYPGTVRNTEAFF
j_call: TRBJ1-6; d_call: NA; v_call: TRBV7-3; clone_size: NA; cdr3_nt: TGTGCCAGCAGCTTAACTACAAATTATAATTCACCCCTCCACTTT; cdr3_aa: CASSLTTNYNSPLHF
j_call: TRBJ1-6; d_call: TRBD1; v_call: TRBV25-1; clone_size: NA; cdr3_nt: TGTGCCAGCACCGGGACAGGGAATAATTCACCCCTCCACTTT; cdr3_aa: CASTGTGNNSPLHF
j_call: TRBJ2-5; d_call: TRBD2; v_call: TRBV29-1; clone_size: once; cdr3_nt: TGCAGCGTTGATCCGCCAGGGAGGGAAGAGACCCAGTACTTC; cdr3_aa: CSVDPPGREETQYF
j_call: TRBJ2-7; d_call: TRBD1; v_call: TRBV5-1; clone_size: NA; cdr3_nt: TGCGCCAGCAGCTTGTTACAGGGGGCTTACGAGCAGTACTTC; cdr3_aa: CASSLLQGAYEQYF
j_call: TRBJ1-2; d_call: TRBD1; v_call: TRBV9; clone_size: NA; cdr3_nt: TGTGCCAGCACGCGACAGGGGACTGATGGCTACACCTTC; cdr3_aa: CASTRQGTDGYTF
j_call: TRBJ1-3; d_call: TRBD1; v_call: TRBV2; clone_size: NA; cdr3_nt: TGTGCCAGCAGCTTGACAGGGGGCACTGGAAACACCATATATTTT; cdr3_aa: CASSLTGGTGNTIYF
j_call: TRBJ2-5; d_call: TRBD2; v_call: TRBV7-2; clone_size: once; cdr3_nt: TGTGCCAGCAGCCTAAATAGCGGGAGATCCGAGACCCAGTACTTC; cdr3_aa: CASSLNSGRSETQYF